Detailed here is one T cell receptor (beta chain). These data come from a study of blood T cell repertoires in COVID-19. Study at large: Samples came from the United States, Italy and Spain, spanning acute and convalescent COVID-19. Nucleic acid was either cDNA or gDNA, and it came from T cells, B-cell-depleted T cells, or PBMCs.

Germline lookup yields CDR1 GTSNPN and CDR2 SVGIG (reference sequence). The CDR3 runs to 13 residues. The V segment lost 5 bases and the J segment 8 bases; nucleotides outside the gene matches: 11. Original handling: Estimated nucleated cell counts came from reference gene primer amplification. Sequencing was performed with immunoSEQ multiplex PCR; in TCRdb, only in-frame clones are kept and a portion is missing. V, J and clone size reflect that table, while D and trimming were determined from the DNA. The table shows around 100,000 clones, with roughly 87% occurring only once. The clonotype originates from a human donor in a cohort sampled during active COVID-19. Sequencing used peripheral blood. V usage is TRBV30 and J usage is TRBJ1-1; 7 bases are shared with TRBD1. Written as DNA, the CDR3 is TGTGCCTGGGGCGCAGGGGGAGGATGGGAAGCTTTCTTT. As protein: CAWGAGGGWEAFF.